This TCR beta chain appears in the sequencing data of a study of cytomegalovirus exposure and HLA in healthy donors. 60 Vbeta and 13 Jbeta primers were used in PCR. Repertoires were generated with immunoSEQ multiplex PCR, while TCRdb's copy carries only in-frame clones and drops some. This sample has some 120,000 clones, with over 70% found just once. Trimming took 11 bases from V and 4 from J, leaving 8 bases between them. The CDR3 is 10 residues long. CDR1 is SNHLY and CDR2 is FYNNEI in the germline V gene. The study sampled nominally healthy donors, though unrecorded immune exposures were likely. This TCR derives from a female donor in good health and CMV-seronegative. The genes are TRBV2 and TRBJ1-1, with D possibly matching TRBD1 (5 bases). Specimen: PBMCs. The CDR3 is CAQGGTEAFF. CDR3 DNA: TGTGCCCAGGGAGGCACTGAAGCTTTCTTT.